The present T cell receptor (beta chain) was sequenced within a study of T cells in Graves' hyperthyroidism and ophthalmopathy (dated by TCRdb to between 2018 and 2021). Broadly, across the study: Peripheral blood was sampled at the time of initial diagnosis, prior to any treatment. To identify distinguishing TCR V-J signatures, a discovery cohort of 90 to 100 patients was used, comprising approximately 40 with Graves' ophthalmopathy and about 59 with stable Graves' hyperthyroidism. Prospective prediction of ophthalmopathy was tested in an independent validation cohort consisting of fewer than 20 hyperthyroidism patients and around 16 patients who later progressed to ophthalmopathy. The approximately 98 discovery patients were randomly divided into training and test sets at a 7:3 ratio. In addition, the study compared T-cell repertoires in thyroid tissue and in blood from roughly 6 Graves' hyperthyroidism patients. After sampling, hyperthyroidism patients received methimazole starting at 30 mg daily, and ophthalmopathy patients received high-dose intravenous methylprednisolone. TCR Vbeta CDR3 sequencing of 120 to 150 peripheral blood samples (roughly 41 ophthalmopathy, 75 hyperthyroidism and around 17 progressor patients) is reported in the paper.

On the study overall, not on this receptor specifically: Most expanded thyroid clonotypes (frequency above 0.001) were also detected in blood, a finding suggesting that blood repertoires may reflect thyroid immune responses. Ophthalmopathy was separated from stable hyperthyroidism by a 13 V-J signature model, with about 88% sensitivity and about 81% specificity obtained in cross-validation and 80%/75% obtained in testing. Sample size was not statistically predetermined, and investigators were not blinded to group allocation. In validation, the model predicted progression to ophthalmopathy a median of about 6.8 months before onset, with approximately 70% sensitivity and roughly 77% specificity.

The TCR beta CDR3 regions were amplified from the RNA transcripts. The first round of RT-PCR for the TCR CDR3 was performed with the HTBI primer set and the Qiagen OneStep RT-PCR kit. The libraries were constructed in a second round of multiplex PCR and then size-selected and purified. The libraries were sequenced on an Illumina HiSeq2000 using paired-end 100 bp reads. Per the authors' processing: SOAPnuke was used to process the raw data, removing reads that contained adapters or uncalled bases, had a mean Phred below 15, or lacked an exact match to the constant primer or identifier. COPE v1.2.5 was used to merge high-quality paired reads, and clonotypes were defined as unique nucleotide sequences. MiTCR v1.1 was used to align clonotypes to the IMGT TRBV, TRBD and TRBJ reference segments. The analysis included only V-J combinations with a frequency above 0.0001, which together covered 99% to 99.2% of the repertoires. The TCS score was defined as the ratio of F50 (clonal expansion) to E x V (chaos), calculated using BLOSUM62-based TCRdist between CDR3 peptides within each V-J. Welch's t-statistics and random forest reduced 450 to 600 V-J features to fewer than 15, which were used in a naive Bayes classifier (R e1071). TCRdb passed the public sequencing reads through fastp at Q25 and MiXCR, retaining productive beta sequences. Rows with one shared CDR3 protein collapse into an entry with the most common genes and DNA. TCRdb, not the authors, supplied the V and J calls. This sample holds 300,000 to 400,000 distinct CDR3 sequences; around 23% were observed only once. The ten largest make up under 55% of the sample.

Graves' hyperthyroidism was defined as stable when no progression to ophthalmopathy occurred over 18 months of follow-up. The hyperthyroidism patients were between 18 and 65 years old and newly diagnosed, with a disease duration of less than 2 months. The study excluded patients with uncontrolled infections, other autoimmune diseases, pregnancy or lactation. Diagnoses were established on the basis of clinical symptoms, serum thyroxine and TRAb, thyroid ultrasound, and orbital computed tomography. PBMCs were separated from roughly 10 ml of fresh peripheral blood using Ficoll-Paque density gradient centrifugation. Total RNA was extracted using Trizol reagent, and RNA quality was assessed on an Agilent 2100 Bioanalyzer. From the cysteine up to the phenylalanine, the CDR3 has a length of 14 residues. Just the 42-base CDR3 DNA is kept, in frame starting at base 1. V is shortened by 3 bases, J by 6 bases, and the region joining them spans 12 bases. According to the germline V gene (reference sequence), CDR1 reads LGHDT and CDR2 reads YNNKEL.

This clonotype was seen many times. Its specific antigen is unknown. Base-call qualities are not available, and no considerably larger clone is one nucleotide away. The V and J segments used are TRBV3-1 and TRBJ1-5; the D gene remains uncertain. The source is a woman between 45 and 65 years old with Graves' hyperthyroidism. The source material was blood. The base sequence is TGTGCCAGCAGCCACCGGTCCCGGGGTCAGCCCCAGCATTTT. This gives the protein CASSHRSRGQPQHF.